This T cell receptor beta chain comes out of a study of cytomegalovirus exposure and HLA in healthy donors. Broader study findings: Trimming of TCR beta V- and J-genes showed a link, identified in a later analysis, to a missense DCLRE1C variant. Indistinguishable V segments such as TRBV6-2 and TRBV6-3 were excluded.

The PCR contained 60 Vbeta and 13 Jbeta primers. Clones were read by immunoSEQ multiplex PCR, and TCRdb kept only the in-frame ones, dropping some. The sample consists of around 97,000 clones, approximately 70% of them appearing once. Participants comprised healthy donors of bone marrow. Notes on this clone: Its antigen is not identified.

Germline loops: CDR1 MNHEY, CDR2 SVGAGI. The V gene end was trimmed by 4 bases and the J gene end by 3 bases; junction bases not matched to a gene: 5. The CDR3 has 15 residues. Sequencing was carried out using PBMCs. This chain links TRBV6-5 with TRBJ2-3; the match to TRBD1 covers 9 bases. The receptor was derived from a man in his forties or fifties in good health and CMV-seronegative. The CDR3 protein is CASSWGQGGTDTQYF. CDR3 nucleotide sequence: TGTGCCAGCAGTTGGGGACAGGGTGGGACAGATACGCAGTATTTT.